This entry lists 14 T cell receptor beta chains sequenced from one sample in a study of blood T cell repertoires in COVID-19. Measured with immunoSEQ multiplex PCR; TCRdb has only the in-frame clones, and not every one. Here the sample spans fewer than 350,000 clones, around 90% being singletons. The source material was PBMCs or T cells enriched from blood (not recorded which). The receptors shown here come from a woman aged 35 to 49 with acute COVID-19.

This sequence joins TRBV23-1 and TRBJ2-1, with 11 bases matching TRBD2. TRBV23-1 qualifies as an ORF whose function is uncertain. There are 18 residues in the CDR3. V dropped 2 bases and J dropped 3; count of bases not matched to a gene: 9. Written as DNA, the CDR3 is TGCGCCAGCAGTCAAGGTGGTAGCGGGGGGGGATTCTACAATGAGCAGTTCTTC. This sequence encodes CASSQGGSGGGFYNEQFF.

The chain carries TRBV28 and TRBJ2-3; 10 bases agree with TRBD2. The CDR3 has 15 residues. Germline CDR1 reads MDHEN; CDR2 reads SYDVKM. With V trimmed by 3 bases and J by 5 bases, 5 bases remained unmatched. Here the CDR3 DNA reads TGTGCCAGCAGTTTTCAGCGGGGGGGCGTAGATACGCAGTATTTT. This encodes CASSFQRGGVDTQYF.

This chain links TRBV19 with TRBJ2-5; 8 nucleotides align to TRBD2. The CDR3 has 14 residues. V dropped 3 bases and J dropped 2; count of bases not matched to a gene: 2. In germline, CDR1 is LNHDA, CDR2 SQIVND (reference sequence). This CDR3 reads CASSIGLAQETQYF. The DNA for the CDR3 is TGTGCCAGTAGTATTGGACTAGCACAAGAGACCCAGTACTTC.

The CDR3: CASSLGQGIHEQYF. For the CDR3, the DNA is TGTGCCAGCAGCTTGGGACAGGGGATCCACGAGCAGTACTTC. V gene TRBV5-6 combines with J gene TRBJ2-7; 8 bases line up with TRBD1. Unmatched junction bases numbered 4, after V lost 0 bases and J lost 5 bases. This CDR3 is built from 14 residues. The germline CDR1 and CDR2 sequences are SGHDT and YYEEEE.

The chain is built from TRBV2 and TRBJ1-2; no reliable D call. Trimming took 7 bases from V and 8 from J, leaving 20 bases between them. The V gene's germline CDR1 is SNHLY and CDR2 FYNNEI. The CDR3 has 14 amino acids. CDR3 protein: CASTTAGESYGYTF. The CDR3 bases are TGTGCCAGCACAACCGCCGGGGAGTCTTACGGCTACACCTTC.

J is TRBJ2-1 and V is TRBV5-6; TRBD2 matches 10 bases. The CDR3 extends over 16 amino acids. V lost 4 bases, J lost 3 bases, and 7 bases stayed unmatched. From germline, CDR1 is SGHDT and CDR2 YYEEEE. CDR3 loop: CASSRERGGDYNEQFF. The CDR3 nucleotides read TGTGCCAGCAGCAGGGAGCGGGGGGGCGACTACAATGAGCAGTTCTTC.

The chain employs TRBV4-2 and TRBJ1-3, with 9 bases fitting TRBD1. The trim removed 6 bases at V and 4 bases at J, leaving 7 bases unmatched. There are 15 residues in the CDR3. Germline assignment: CDR1 LGHNA and CDR2 YNFKEQ. The CDR3 loop reads CASRLTGGAGNTIYF. The CDR3 DNA follows: TGTGCCAGCAGACTAACAGGGGGCGCGGGAAACACCATATATTTT.

The J gene is TRBJ2-7, the V gene TRBV4-3, with D possibly being TRBD1 (7 bases). Germline V gives CDR1 LGHNA, CDR2 YSLEER. V was trimmed by 1 base and J by 3 bases, leaving 19 bases between them. This CDR3 has 17 amino acids. In DNA form, the CDR3 reads TGCGCCAGCAGCCAAGGGCTAAGGGGGCGGGATGACTACGAGCAGTACTTC. It is translated as CASSQGLRGRDDYEQYF.

The rearrangement links TRBV5-4 to TRBJ2-3, with 7 bases matching TRBD2. V shed 6 bases, J shed 2 bases, and the junction held 12 bases outside the gene matches. The CDR3 runs 16 residues. Germline CDR1 reads SGHNT; CDR2 reads YYREEE (reference sequence). CDR3 sequence: CASNRDLAAYTDTQYF. CDR3 nucleotide sequence: TGTGCCAGCAATCGGGACCTAGCGGCTTACACAGATACGCAGTATTTT.

CDR3 loop: CASSQDLGVSGNTIYF. CDR3 nucleotide sequence: TGTGCCAGCAGCCAAGATCTTGGAGTTTCTGGAAACACCATATATTTT. The V call is TRBV3-1 (or the pseudogene TRBV3-2), the J call TRBJ1-3; D not certain. CDR3 length equals 16 residues. Trimming took 0 bases from V and 1 from J, leaving 10 bases between them. From germline, CDR1 is LGHDT and CDR2 YNNKEL (reference sequence).

V is TRBV4-3 and J is TRBJ2-3, with 10 bases matching TRBD2. Germline values: CDR1 LGHNA, CDR2 YSLEER. The J segment lost 0 bases and the V segment lost 0 bases, leaving 15 bases of the junction unmatched. This CDR3 is 21 amino acids long. This CDR3 reads CASSQDPWKTSGPSSTDTQYF. The CDR3 DNA sequence: TGCGCCAGCAGCCAAGACCCCTGGAAGACTAGCGGGCCTTCTAGCACAGATACGCAGTATTTT.

The chain has TRBV18 and TRBJ2-7; 11 nucleotides line up with TRBD2. Germline V CDR1 and CDR2: KGHSH, LQKENI. CDR3 size: 16 residues. The V segment lost 3 bases and the J segment 3 bases; nucleotides outside the gene matches: 7. The CDR3 sequence is CASSPQALAGVYEQYF. The CDR3 nucleotides read TGTGCCAGCTCACCTCAAGCACTAGCGGGAGTCTACGAGCAGTACTTC.

The rearrangement joins TRBV10-2 to TRBJ1-6; D gene unclear. This CDR3 is built from 13 residues. V was cut by 6 bases and J by 8 bases, with 11 bases left in between. Looked up from germline, CDR1 is WSHSY and CDR2 is SAAADI. This chain's CDR3 is CASRTVADSPLHF. The CDR3 nucleotides read TGCGCCAGCAGGACTGTTGCGGATTCACCCCTCCACTTT.

V usage is TRBV11-3 and J usage is TRBJ2-1, with 8 bases matching TRBD1. V shed 6 bases and J 3 bases; nucleotides not matched to a gene: 10. Germline V gene lookup returns CDR1 SGHNT and CDR2 YENEEA. The CDR3 has 16 residues. This chain's CDR3 is CASSSSWDRNYNEQFF. The CDR3 DNA sequence: TGTGCCAGCAGTTCTAGTTGGGACAGGAACTACAATGAGCAGTTCTTC.